This TCR beta chain was obtained from a study of CD4 T cells in relation to SARS-CoV-2 and coronaviruses. Study as a whole: After approximately 10 days of antigen culture, PBMC TCR beta CDR3s were sequenced. Two subjects were Hispanic; patients were roughly 8 males and a few females. Shared crossreactive spike epitopes were mapped to their HLA restriction.

The table came from immunoSEQ multiplex PCR; TCRdb's copy has only in-frame clones and leaves some out. The table lists tens of thousands of clones, about three quarters of them singletons. Comments on this clone: Antigen: not known.

CDR3 length: 13 residues. V lost 4 bases and J 4 bases, leaving 11 bases between the germline ends. Germline assignment: CDR1 GTSNPN and CDR2 SVGIG (reference sequence). The V and J genes are TRBV30 and TRBJ1-5, with D unclear. The receptor's source is an adult with COVID-19. The sequenced material came from memory CD4+ T cells from PBMCs, cultured in vitro. The chain's CDR3 is CAWNGSPNQPQHF. CDR3 DNA: TGTGCCTGGAATGGATCTCCGAATCAGCCCCAGCATTTT.